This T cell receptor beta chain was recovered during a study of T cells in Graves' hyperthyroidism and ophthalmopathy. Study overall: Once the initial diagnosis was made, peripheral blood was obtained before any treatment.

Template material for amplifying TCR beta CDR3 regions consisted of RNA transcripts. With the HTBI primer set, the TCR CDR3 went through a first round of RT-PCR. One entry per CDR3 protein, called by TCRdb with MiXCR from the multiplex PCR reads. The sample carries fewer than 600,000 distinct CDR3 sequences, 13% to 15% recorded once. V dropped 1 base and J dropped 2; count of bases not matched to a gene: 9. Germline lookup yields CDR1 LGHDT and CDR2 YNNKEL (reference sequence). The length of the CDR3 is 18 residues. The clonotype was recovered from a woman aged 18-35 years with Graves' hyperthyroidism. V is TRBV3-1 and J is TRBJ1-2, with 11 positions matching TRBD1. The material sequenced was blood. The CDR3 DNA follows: TGTGCCAGCAGCCAAGTTTTAGCCGGGACAGGGGGAAACTATGGCTACACCTTC. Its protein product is CASSQVLAGTGGNYGYTF.